Detailed here is one T cell receptor beta chain. The sample belongs to a study of radiation and T cells in renal cell carcinoma. Indicated time point: blood 2 weeks post-SBRT. Treatment noted: 15 Gy SBRT to primary tumor, nephrectomy 4 weeks later. This table comes from immunoSEQ multiplex PCR, and its TCRdb copy is limited to in-frame clones, with some not included. In the table there are 95,000 to 150,000 clones, about 81% of which are singletons. The receptor was derived from a middle-aged man with renal cell carcinoma. Sample: blood, taken from a patient whose treatment included radiotherapy and nephrectomy.

CDR3 coding DNA: TGTGCCATTCCCATCGTCGGAGACTCTGGAAACACCATATATTTT. Residues: CAIPIVGDSGNTIYF. The V and J genes are TRBV5-6 and TRBJ1-3, with D unresolved. The CDR3 is 15 residues long. The V end was cut by 9 bases, the J end by 0 bases, with 16 bases between. From germline, CDR1 is SGHDT and CDR2 YYEEEE.